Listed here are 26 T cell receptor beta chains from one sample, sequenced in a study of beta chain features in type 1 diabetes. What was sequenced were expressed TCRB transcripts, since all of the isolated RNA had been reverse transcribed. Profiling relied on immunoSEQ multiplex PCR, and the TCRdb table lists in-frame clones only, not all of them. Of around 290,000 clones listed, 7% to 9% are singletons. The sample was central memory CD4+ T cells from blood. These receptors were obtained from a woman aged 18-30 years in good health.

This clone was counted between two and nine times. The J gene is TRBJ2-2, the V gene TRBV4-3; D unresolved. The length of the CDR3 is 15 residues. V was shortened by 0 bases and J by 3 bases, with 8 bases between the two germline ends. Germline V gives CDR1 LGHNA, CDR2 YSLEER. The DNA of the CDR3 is TGCGCCAGCAGCCAAGATGGCGGCTACACCGGGGAGCTGTTTTTT. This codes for CASSQDGGYTGELFF.

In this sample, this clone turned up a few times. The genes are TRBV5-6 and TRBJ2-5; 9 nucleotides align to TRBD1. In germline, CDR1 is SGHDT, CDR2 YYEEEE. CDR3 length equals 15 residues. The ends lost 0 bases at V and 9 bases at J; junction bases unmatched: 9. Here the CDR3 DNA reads TGTGCCAGCAGCTTGGCCGGACAGGGGATAGGGGCCCAGTACTTC. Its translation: CASSLAGQGIGAQYF.

The CDR3: CASSDWTSGAGELFF. CDR3 coding DNA: TGTGCCAGCAGTGACTGGACTAGCGGAGCCGGGGAGCTGTTTTTT. The chain carries TRBV2 and TRBJ2-2; 10 positions match TRBD2. The V gene end was trimmed by 3 bases and the J gene end by 6 bases; junction bases not matched to a gene: 4. Germline lookup yields CDR1 SNHLY and CDR2 FYNNEI. The CDR3 has 15 amino acids.

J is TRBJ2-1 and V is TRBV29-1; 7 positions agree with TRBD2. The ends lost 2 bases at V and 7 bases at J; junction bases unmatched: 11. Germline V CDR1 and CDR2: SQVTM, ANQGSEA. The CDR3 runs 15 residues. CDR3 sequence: CSVESRRESVNEQFF. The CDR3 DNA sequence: TGCAGCGTTGAAAGTAGGCGGGAGTCGGTGAATGAGCAGTTCTTC.

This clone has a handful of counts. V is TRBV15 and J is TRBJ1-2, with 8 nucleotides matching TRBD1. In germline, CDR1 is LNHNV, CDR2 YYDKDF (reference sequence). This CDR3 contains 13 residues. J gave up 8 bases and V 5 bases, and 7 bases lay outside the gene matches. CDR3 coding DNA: TGTGCCACCAGCCCTCGGACAGGGCACGGCTACACCTTC. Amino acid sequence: CATSPRTGHGYTF.

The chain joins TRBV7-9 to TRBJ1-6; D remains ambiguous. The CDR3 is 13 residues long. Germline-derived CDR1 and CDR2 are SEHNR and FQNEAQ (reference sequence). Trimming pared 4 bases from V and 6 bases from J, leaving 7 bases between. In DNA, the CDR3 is TGTGCCAGCAGCTCCGAGATTAATTCACCCCTCCACTTT. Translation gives CASSSEINSPLHF.

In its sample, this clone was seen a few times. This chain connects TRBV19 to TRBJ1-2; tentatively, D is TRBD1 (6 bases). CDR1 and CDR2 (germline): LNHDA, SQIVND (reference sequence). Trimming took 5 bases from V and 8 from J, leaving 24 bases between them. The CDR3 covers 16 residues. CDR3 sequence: CASSRARGVQDGGYTF. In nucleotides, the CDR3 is TGTGCCAGTAGTCGAGCCAGGGGTGTCCAGGACGGGGGCTACACCTTC.

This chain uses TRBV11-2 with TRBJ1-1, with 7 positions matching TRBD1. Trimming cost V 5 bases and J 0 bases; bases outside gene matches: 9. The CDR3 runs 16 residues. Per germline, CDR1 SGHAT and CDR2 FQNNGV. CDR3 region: CASSLRTGAMNTEAFF. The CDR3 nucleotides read TGTGCCAGCAGCCTCCGGACAGGTGCCATGAACACTGAAGCTTTCTTT.

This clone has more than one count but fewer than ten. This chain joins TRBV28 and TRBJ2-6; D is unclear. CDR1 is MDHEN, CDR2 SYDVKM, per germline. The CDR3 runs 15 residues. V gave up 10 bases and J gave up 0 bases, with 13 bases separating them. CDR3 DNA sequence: TGTGCCATCCGGCTTGCCAACTCTGGGGCCAACGTCCTGACTTTC. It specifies CAIRLANSGANVLTF.

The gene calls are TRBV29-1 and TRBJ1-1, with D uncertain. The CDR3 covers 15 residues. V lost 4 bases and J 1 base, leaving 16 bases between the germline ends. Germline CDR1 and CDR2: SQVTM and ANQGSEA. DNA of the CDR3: TGCAGCGTTGGGTCCAAACGGGCAGGGAACACTGAAGCTTTCTTT. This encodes CSVGSKRAGNTEAFF.

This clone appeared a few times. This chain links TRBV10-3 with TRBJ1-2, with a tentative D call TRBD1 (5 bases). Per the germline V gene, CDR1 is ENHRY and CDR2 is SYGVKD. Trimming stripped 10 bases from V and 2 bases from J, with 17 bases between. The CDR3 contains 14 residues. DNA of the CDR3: TGTGCCAGCCGTAGGGGTCATGCCAACTATGGCTACACCTTC. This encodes CASRRGHANYGYTF.

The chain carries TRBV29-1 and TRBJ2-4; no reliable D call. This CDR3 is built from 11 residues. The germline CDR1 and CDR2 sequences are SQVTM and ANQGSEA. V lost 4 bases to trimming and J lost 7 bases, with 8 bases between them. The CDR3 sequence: CSVAQANIQYF. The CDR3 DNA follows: TGCAGCGTTGCTCAGGCGAACATTCAGTACTTC.

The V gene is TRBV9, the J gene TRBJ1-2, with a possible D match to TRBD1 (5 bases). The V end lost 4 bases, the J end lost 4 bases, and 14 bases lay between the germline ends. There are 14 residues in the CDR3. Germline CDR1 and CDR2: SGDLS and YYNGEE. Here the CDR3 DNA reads TGTGCCAGCAGCCCTCGGGGGTCGGGCTATGGCTACACCTTC. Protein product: CASSPRGSGYGYTF. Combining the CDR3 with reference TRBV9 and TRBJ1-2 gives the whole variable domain DSGVTQTPKHLITATGQRVTLRCSPRSGDLSVYWYQQSLDQGLQFLIQYYNGEERAKGNILERFSAQQFPDLHSELNLSSLELGDSALYFCASSPRGSGYGYTFGSGTRLTVV.

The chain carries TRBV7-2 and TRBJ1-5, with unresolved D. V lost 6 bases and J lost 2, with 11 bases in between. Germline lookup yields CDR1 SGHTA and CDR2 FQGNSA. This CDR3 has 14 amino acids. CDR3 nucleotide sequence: TGTGCCAGCAGTAAAGACCGGGGCAATCAGCCCCAGCATTTT. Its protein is CASSKDRGNQPQHF.

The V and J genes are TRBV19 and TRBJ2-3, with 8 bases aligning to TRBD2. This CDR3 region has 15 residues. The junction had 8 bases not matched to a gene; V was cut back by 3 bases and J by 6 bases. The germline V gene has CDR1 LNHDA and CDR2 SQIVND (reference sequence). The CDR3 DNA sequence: TGTGCCAGTAGTATGGATAGCGGGGATGTCGATACGCAGTATTTT. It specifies CASSMDSGDVDTQYF.

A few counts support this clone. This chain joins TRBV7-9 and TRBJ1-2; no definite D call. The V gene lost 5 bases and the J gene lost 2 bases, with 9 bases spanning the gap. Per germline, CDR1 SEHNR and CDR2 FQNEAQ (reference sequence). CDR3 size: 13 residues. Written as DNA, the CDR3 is TGTGCCAGCAGCCGTAGAGAGAACTATGGCTACACCTTC. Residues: CASSRRENYGYTF.

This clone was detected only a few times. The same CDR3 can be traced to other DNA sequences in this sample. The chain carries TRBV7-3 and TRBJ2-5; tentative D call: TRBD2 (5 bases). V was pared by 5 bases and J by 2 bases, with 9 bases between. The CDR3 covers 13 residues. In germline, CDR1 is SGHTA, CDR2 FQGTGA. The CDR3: CASSRGSQETQYF. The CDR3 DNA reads TGTGCCAGCAGCCGGGGATCACAAGAGACCCAGTACTTC.

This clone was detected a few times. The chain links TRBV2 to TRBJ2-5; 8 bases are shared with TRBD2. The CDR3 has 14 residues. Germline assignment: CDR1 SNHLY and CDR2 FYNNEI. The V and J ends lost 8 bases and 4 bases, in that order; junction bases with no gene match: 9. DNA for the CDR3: TGTGCCAGCGGACTAGCCAATGGTCGAGAGACCCAGTACTTC. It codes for CASGLANGRETQYF.

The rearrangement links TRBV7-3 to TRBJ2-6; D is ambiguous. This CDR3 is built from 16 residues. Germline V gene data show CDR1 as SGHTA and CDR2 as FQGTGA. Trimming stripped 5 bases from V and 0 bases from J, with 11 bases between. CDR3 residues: CASSRTADSGANVLTF. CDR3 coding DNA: TGTGCCAGCAGCCGGACGGCGGACTCTGGGGCCAACGTCCTGACTTTC.

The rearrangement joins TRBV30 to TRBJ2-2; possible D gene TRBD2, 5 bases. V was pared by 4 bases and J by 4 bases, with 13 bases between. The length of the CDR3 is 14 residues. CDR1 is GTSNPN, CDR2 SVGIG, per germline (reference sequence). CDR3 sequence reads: CAWTRVGSTGELFF. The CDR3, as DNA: TGTGCCTGGACGAGGGTCGGAAGCACCGGGGAGCTGTTTTTT. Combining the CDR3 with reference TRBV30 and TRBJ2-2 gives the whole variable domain SQTIHQWPATLVQPVGSPLSLECTVEGTSNPNLYWYRQAAGRGLQLLFYSVGIGQISSEVPQNLSASRPQDRQFILSSKKLLLSDSGFYLCAWTRVGSTGELFFGEGSRLTVL.

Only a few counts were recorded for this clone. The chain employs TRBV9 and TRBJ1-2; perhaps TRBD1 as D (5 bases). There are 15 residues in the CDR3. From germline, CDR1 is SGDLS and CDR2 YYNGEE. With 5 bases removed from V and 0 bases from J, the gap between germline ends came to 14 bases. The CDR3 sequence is CASSPGHIANYGYTF. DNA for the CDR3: TGTGCCAGCAGTCCCGGACATATAGCTAACTATGGCTACACCTTC. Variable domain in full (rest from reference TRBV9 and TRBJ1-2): DSGVTQTPKHLITATGQRVTLRCSPRSGDLSVYWYQQSLDQGLQFLIQYYNGEERAKGNILERFSAQQFPDLHSELNLSSLELGDSALYFCASSPGHIANYGYTFGSGTRLTVV.

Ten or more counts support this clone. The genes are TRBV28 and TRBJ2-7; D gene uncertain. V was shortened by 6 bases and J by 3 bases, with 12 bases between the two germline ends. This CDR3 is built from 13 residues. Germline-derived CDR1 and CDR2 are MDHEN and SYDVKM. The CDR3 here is CASSTGAGYEQYV. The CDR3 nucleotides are TGTGCCAGCAGCACCGGAGCCGGCTACGAGCAGTACGTC.

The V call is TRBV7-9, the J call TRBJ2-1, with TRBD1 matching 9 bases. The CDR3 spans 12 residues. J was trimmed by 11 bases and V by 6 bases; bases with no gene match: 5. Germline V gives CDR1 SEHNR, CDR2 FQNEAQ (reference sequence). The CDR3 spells CASSGQGMKQFF. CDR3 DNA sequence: TGTGCCAGCAGTGGACAGGGGATGAAGCAGTTCTTC.

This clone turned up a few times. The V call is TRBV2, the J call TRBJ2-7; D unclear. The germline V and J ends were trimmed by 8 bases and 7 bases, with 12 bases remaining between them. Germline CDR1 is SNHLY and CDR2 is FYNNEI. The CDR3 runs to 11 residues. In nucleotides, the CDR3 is TGTGCCAGCGTGGACCCGAGAGAGCAGTACTTC. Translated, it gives CASVDPREQYF.

The CDR3 region has the DNA TGTGCCAGCAGCTTAGGGGACAGGGTTGGACAGCCCCAGCATTTT. Amino acids: CASSLGDRVGQPQHF. The V call is TRBV7-2, the J call TRBJ1-5; 9 nucleotides align to TRBD1. The CDR3 is 15 amino acids. V shed 1 base and J 7 bases; nucleotides not matched to a gene: 5. CDR1 and CDR2 (germline): SGHTA, FQGNSA.

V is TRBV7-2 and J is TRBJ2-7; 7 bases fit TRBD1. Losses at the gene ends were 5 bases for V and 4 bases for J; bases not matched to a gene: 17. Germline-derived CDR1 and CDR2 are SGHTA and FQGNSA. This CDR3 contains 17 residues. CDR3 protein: CASSAHEGTVAPYEQYV. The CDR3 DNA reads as TGTGCCAGCAGCGCCCATGAGGGGACAGTTGCCCCGTACGAGCAGTACGTC.